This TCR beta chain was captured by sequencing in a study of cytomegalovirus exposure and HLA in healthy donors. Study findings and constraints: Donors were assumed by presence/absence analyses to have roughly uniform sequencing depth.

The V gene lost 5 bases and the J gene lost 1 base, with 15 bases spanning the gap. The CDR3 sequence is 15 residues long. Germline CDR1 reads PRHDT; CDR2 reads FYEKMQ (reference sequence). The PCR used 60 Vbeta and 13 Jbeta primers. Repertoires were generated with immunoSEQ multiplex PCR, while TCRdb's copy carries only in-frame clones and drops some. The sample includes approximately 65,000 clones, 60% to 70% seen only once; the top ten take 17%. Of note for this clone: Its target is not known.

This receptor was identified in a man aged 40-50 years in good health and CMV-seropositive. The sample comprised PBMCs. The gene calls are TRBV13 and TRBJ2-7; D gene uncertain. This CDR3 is CASSASGSASYEQYF. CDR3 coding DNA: TGTGCCAGCAGCGCCTCCGGGTCGGCATCCTACGAGCAGTACTTC.